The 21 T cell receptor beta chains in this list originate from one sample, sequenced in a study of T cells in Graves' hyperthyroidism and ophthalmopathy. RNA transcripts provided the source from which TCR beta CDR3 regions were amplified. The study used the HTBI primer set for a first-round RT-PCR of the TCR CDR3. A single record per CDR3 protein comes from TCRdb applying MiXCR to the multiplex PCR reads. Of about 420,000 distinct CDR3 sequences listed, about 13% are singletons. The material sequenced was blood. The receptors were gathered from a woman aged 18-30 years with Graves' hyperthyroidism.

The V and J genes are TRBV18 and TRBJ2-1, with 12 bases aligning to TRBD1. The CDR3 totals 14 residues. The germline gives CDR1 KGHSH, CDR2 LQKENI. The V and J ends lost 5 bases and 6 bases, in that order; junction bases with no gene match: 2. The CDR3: CASSGDRGLNEQFF. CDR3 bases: TGTGCCAGCTCAGGGGACAGGGGGCTCAATGAGCAGTTCTTC.

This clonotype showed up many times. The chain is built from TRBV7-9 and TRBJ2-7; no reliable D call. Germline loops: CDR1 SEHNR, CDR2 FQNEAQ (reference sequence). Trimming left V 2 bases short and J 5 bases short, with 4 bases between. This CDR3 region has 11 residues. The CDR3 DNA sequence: TGTGCCAGCAGCTTATACCACGAGCAGTACTTC. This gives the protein CASSLYHEQYF.

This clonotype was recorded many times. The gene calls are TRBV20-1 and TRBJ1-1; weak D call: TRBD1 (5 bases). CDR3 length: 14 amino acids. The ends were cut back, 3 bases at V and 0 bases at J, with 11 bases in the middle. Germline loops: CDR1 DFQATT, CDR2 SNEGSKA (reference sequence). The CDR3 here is CSASRAGMNTEAFF. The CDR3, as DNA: TGCAGTGCTAGTAGGGCAGGGATGAACACTGAAGCTTTCTTT.

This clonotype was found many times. The CDR3 nucleotides are TGTGCCAGCTCATCGGAGATCTACGAGCAGTACTTC. It codes for CASSSEIYEQYF. This rearrangement joins TRBV18 to TRBJ2-7; D is unresolved. Looked up from germline, CDR1 is KGHSH and CDR2 is LQKENI. This CDR3 has 12 amino acids. The V gene lost 5 bases and the J gene lost 3 bases, with 8 bases spanning the gap.

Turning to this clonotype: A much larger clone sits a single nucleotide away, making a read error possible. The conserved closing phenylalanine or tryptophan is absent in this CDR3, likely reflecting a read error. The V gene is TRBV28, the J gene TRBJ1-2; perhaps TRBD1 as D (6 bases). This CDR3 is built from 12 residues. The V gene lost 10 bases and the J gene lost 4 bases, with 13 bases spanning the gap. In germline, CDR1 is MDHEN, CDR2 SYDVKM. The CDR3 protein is CATTDRSYGYTL. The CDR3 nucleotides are TGTGCCACCACTGACAGGTCCTATGGCTACACCCTC.

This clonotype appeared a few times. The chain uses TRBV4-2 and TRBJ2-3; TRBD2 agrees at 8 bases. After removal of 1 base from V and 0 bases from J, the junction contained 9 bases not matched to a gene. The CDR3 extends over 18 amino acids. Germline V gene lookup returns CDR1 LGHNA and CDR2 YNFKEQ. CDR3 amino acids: CASSQAHRSGSSTDTQYF. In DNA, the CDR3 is TGTGCCAGCAGCCAAGCCCACAGGAGCGGGAGTAGCACAGATACGCAGTATTTT.

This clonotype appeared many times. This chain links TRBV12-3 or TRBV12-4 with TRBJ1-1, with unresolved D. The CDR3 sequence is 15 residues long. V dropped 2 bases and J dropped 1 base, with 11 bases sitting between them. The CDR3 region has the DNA TGTGCCAGCAGTTTATTGGACCGATCGAACACTGAAGCTTTCTTT. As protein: CASSLLDRSNTEAFF.

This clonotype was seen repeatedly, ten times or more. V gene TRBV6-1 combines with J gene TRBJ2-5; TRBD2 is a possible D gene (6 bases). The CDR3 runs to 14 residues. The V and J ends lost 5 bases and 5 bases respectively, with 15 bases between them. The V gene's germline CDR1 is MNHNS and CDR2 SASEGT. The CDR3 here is CASSYGGAVETQYF. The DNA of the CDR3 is TGTGCCAGCAGTTACGGAGGGGCCGTGGAGACCCAGTACTTC.

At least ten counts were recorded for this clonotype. This CDR3 is CSVEDSRKPPYEQYF. CDR3 bases: TGCAGCGTTGAAGATTCCAGGAAGCCCCCCTACGAGCAGTACTTC. J is TRBJ2-7 and V is TRBV29-1; D is unresolved. Germline CDR1 reads SQVTM; CDR2 reads ANQGSEA. V lost 0 bases and J lost 2, with 14 bases in between. The CDR3 extends over 15 amino acids.

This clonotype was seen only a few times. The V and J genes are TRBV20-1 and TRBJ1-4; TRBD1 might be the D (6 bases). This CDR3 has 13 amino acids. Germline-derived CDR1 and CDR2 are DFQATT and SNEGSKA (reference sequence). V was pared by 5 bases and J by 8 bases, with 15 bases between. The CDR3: CSAPDRSGEKLFF. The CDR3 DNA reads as TGCAGTGCTCCAGACAGGTCGGGGGAAAAACTGTTTTTT.

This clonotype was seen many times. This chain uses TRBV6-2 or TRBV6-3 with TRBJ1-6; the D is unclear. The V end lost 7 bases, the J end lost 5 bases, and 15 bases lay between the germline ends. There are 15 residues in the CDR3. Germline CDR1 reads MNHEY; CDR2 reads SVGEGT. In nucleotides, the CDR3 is TGTGCCAGCACTCCAACCGGGATTAATAATTCACCCCTCCACTTT. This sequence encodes CASTPTGINNSPLHF.

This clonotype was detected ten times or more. The CDR3 reads CASSWGQINTEAFF. In DNA form, the CDR3 reads TGTGCCAGCAGCTGGGGACAGATAAACACTGAAGCTTTCTTT. J is TRBJ1-1 and V is TRBV6-1; 7 bases agree with TRBD1. The V and J ends lost 6 bases and 2 bases, in that order; junction bases with no gene match: 6. The CDR3 is 14 residues long. The germline gives CDR1 MNHNS, CDR2 SASEGT.

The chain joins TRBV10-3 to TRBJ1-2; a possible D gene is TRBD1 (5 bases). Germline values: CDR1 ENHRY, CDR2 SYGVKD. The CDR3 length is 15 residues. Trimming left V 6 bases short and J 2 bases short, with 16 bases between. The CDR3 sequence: CAIRSGRAGNYGYTF. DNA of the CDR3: TGTGCCATCAGGTCGGGACGGGCAGGAAACTATGGCTACACCTTC.

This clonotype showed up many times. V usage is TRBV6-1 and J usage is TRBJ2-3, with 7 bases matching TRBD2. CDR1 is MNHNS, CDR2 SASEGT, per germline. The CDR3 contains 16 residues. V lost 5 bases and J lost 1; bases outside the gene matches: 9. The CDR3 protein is CASSRPGGLRTDTQYF. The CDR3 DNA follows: TGTGCCAGCAGTCGCCCGGGAGGCCTCCGCACAGATACGCAGTATTTT.

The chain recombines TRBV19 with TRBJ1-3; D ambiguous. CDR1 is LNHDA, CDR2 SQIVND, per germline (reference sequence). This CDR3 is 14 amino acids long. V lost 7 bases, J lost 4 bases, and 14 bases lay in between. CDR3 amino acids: CASTPPSLGNTIYF. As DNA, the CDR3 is TGTGCCAGTACCCCTCCCTCGTTGGGAAACACCATATATTTT.

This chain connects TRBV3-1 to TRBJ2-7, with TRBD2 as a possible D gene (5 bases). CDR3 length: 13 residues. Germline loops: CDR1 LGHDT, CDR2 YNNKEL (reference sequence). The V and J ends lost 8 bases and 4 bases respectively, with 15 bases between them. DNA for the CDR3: TGTGCCAGCCGCACCCGGGGAAAATACGAGCAGTACTTC. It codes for CASRTRGKYEQYF.

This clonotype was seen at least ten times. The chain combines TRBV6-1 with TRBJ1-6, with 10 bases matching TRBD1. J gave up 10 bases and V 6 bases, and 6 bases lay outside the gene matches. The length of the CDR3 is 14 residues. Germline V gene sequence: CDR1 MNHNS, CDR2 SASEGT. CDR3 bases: TGTGCCAGCAGCATGGGACAGGGGCCCTCACCCCTCCACTTT. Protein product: CASSMGQGPSPLHF.

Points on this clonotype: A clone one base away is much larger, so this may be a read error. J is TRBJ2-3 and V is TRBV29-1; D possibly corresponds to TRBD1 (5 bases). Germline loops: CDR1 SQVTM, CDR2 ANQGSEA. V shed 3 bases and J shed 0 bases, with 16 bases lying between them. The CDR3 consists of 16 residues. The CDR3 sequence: CSVEWGRRPSTDTQYF. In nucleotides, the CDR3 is TGCAGCGTTGAGTGGGGCAGGAGACCCAGCACAGATACGCAGTATTTT.

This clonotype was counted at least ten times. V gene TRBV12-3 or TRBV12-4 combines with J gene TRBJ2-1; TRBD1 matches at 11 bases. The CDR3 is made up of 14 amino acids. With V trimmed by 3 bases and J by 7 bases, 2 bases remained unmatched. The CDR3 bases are TGTGCCAGCAGTTTTGGACAGGGGGCGAATGAGCAGTTCTTC. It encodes CASSFGQGANEQFF.

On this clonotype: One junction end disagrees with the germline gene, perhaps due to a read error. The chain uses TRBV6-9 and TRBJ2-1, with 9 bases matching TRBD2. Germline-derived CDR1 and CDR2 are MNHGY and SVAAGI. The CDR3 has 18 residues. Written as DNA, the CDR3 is TGTGCCAACAGTTACACCCGATCTAGCGGGGACTCCTACAATGAGCAGTTCTTC. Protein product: CANSYTRSSGDSYNEQFF.

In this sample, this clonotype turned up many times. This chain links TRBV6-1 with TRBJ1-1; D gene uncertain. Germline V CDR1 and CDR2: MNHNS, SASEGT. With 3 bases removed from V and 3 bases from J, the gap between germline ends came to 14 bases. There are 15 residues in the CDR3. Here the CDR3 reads CASSDRFSVDTEAFF. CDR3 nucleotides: TGTGCCAGCAGTGACAGGTTCTCTGTCGACACTGAAGCTTTCTTT.